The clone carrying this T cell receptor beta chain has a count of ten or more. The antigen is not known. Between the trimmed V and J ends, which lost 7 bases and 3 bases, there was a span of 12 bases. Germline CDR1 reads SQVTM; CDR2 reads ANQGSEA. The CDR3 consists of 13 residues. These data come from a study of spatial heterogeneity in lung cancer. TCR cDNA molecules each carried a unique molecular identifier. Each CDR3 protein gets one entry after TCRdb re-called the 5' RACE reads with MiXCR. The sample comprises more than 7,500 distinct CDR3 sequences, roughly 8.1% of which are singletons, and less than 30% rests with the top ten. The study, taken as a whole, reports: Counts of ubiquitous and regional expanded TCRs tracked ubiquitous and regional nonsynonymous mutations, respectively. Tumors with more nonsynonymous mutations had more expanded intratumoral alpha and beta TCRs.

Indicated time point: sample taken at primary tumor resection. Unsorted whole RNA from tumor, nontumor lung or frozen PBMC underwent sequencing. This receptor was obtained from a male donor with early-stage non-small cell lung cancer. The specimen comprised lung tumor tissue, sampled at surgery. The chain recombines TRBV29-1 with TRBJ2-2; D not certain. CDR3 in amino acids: CSARNADTGELFF. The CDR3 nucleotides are TGCAGCGCACGCAATGCGGACACCGGGGAGCTGTTTTTT.